Shown below are 23 T cell receptor beta chains from a single sample sequenced in a study of cytomegalovirus exposure and HLA in healthy donors. Researchers ran the PCR with 60 Vbeta and 13 Jbeta primers. Some clones are missing from TCRdb's copy, which holds only in-frame ones; the method was immunoSEQ multiplex PCR. The sample has around 160,000 clones, just over 70% seen once. The sample was PBMCs. The source is a man aged 18 to 35 in good health and CMV-seropositive.

A few counts support this clone. The chain combines TRBV30 with TRBJ1-1; D remains ambiguous. The germline V gene encodes CDR1 GTSNPN and CDR2 SVGIG (reference sequence). Trimming took 0 bases from V and 8 from J, leaving 13 bases between them. The CDR3 has 13 residues. The CDR3 spells CAWSVTKNKEAFF. The CDR3 nucleotides read TGTGCCTGGAGTGTAACAAAAAATAAAGAAGCTTTCTTT.

This clone appeared a single time. J is TRBJ1-2 and V is TRBV19; 7 bases fit TRBD1. This CDR3 is 16 amino acids long. The V gene's germline CDR1 is LNHDA and CDR2 SQIVND (reference sequence). The V and J ends lost 3 bases and 2 bases, in that order; junction bases with no gene match: 9. This CDR3 reads CASSIRGGQRNYGYTF. The CDR3 DNA sequence: TGTGCCAGTAGTATTCGGGGGGGACAGCGCAACTATGGCTACACCTTC.

The V gene is TRBV29-1, the J gene TRBJ1-2; 8 bases map to TRBD1. Germline lookup yields CDR1 SQVTM and CDR2 ANQGSEA. The CDR3 extends over 12 amino acids. V shed 6 bases, J shed 7 bases, and the junction held 7 bases outside the gene matches. The CDR3 region has the DNA TGCAGCGTCGACACAGGGGGTAGTGGCTACACCTTC. It translates to CSVDTGGSGYTF.

This clone was found once. V and J are TRBV27 and TRBJ1-1, with a possible D match to TRBD1 (5 bases). From germline, CDR1 is MNHEY and CDR2 SMNVEV (reference sequence). The CDR3 loop spans 13 amino acids. The V end was cut by 3 bases, the J end by 3 bases, with 8 bases between. The CDR3 protein is CASSFGRDTEAFF. CDR3 DNA: TGTGCCAGCAGTTTTGGCAGGGACACTGAAGCTTTCTTT.

V and J are TRBV30 and TRBJ2-3; D call uncertain. Germline CDR1 reads GTSNPN; CDR2 reads SVGIG (reference sequence). V lost 3 bases to trimming and J lost 10 bases, with 8 bases between them. CDR3 length: 10 residues. CDR3 nucleotides: TGTGCCTGGAGCTCTGTTGCGCAGTATTTT. Protein product: CAWSSVAQYF.

J is TRBJ1-4 and V is TRBV7-9; D possibly corresponds to TRBD1 (6 bases). Germline lookup yields CDR1 SEHNR and CDR2 FQNEAQ (reference sequence). This CDR3 has 13 amino acids. Trimming shortened V by 5 bases and J by 7 bases, and 11 bases separated the two germline ends. The CDR3 coding sequence is TGTGCCAGCAGCCCCAGGGGTGTTGAAAAACTGTTTTTT. Protein product: CASSPRGVEKLFF. Based on the CDR3 plus reference TRBV7-9 and TRBJ1-4, the full variable domain is DTGVSQNPRHKITKRGQNVTFRCDPISEHNRLYWYRQTLGQGPEFLTYFQNEAQLEKSRLLSDRFSAERPKGSFSTLEIQRTEQGDSAMYLCASSPRGVEKLFFGSGTQLSVL.

The chain employs TRBV4-1 and TRBJ2-3; TRBD1 matches at 12 bases. CDR3 size: 16 residues. Losses at the gene ends were 3 bases for V and 5 bases for J; bases not matched to a gene: 6. CDR1 is MGHRA and CDR2 is YSYEKL in the germline V gene. The CDR3: CASSQPGTGGVDTQYF. The CDR3 region has the DNA TGCGCCAGCAGCCAGCCCGGGACAGGGGGCGTAGATACGCAGTATTTT.

The chain links TRBV19 to TRBJ2-5; D is perhaps TRBD2 (5 bases). V lost 5 bases and J 3 bases, leaving 16 bases between the germline ends. CDR3 size: 15 residues. Per the germline V gene, CDR1 is LNHDA and CDR2 is SQIVND (reference sequence). The CDR3 DNA reads as TGTGCCAGTAGTCGGAGGCTAGTAGTAGAAGAGACCCAGTACTTC. Translated: CASSRRLVVEETQYF.

This clone was counted a few times. V and J are TRBV14 and TRBJ2-1; D unresolved. V lost 1 base and J 10 bases, leaving 14 bases between the germline ends. Germline CDR1 and CDR2: SGHDN and FVKESK. The CDR3 spans 14 residues. CDR3 bases: TGTGCCAGCAGCCAAGTGTATAGCTGGTGGGAGCAGTTCTTC. Translated, it gives CASSQVYSWWEQFF.

Only a few counts were recorded for this clone. The V gene is TRBV6-4, the J gene TRBJ1-5, with no clear D. V shed 2 bases and J shed 9 bases, with 17 bases lying between them. This CDR3 region has 15 residues. The germline gives CDR1 MRHNA, CDR2 SNTAGT. The CDR3 region is CASSDPTSVVRPQHF. CDR3 coding DNA: TGTGCCAGCAGTGACCCCACGTCGGTCGTGCGGCCCCAGCATTTT.

The chain has TRBV4-1 and TRBJ2-5; tentatively, D is TRBD2 (5 bases). The germline gives CDR1 MGHRA, CDR2 YSYEKL. Trimming took off 1 base at V and 1 base at J, with 10 bases between the two ends. The CDR3 extends over 15 amino acids. The CDR3 sequence: CASSQGRLIQETQYF. In nucleotides, the CDR3 is TGCGCCAGCAGCCAAGGGAGACTAATCCAAGAGACCCAGTACTTC.

CDR3 DNA: TGTGCCACCTCAGCGTCGCAAGAGACCCAGTACTTC. This gives the protein CATSASQETQYF. The chain uses TRBV2 and TRBJ2-5; no definite D call. Per germline, CDR1 SNHLY and CDR2 FYNNEI. The CDR3 is 12 amino acids. V lost 10 bases and J lost 2, with 11 bases in between.

The gene calls are TRBV2 and TRBJ2-3, with 7 bases matching TRBD2. Germline trimming cut 3 bases from V and 12 bases from J; bases unmatched to any gene: 6. Germline CDR1 reads SNHLY; CDR2 reads FYNNEI. The length of the CDR3 is 12 residues. Here the CDR3 DNA reads TGTGCCAGCAGTGAGACTAGCCTTAATCAGTATTTT. It codes for CASSETSLNQYF.

The chain uses TRBV11-2 and TRBJ2-7; 8 nucleotides align to TRBD1. The CDR3 has 15 residues. The V segment lost 2 bases and the J segment 0 bases; nucleotides outside the gene matches: 3. CDR1 and CDR2 (germline): SGHAT, FQNNGV. The CDR3 DNA follows: TGTGCCAGCAGCTTACAGGGGGCCTTCTCCTACGAGCAGTACGTC. It translates to CASSLQGAFSYEQYV.

The J gene is TRBJ2-5, the V gene TRBV11-3; possibly TRBD1 for D (5 bases). Germline V gene sequence: CDR1 SGHNT, CDR2 YENEEA. CDR3 length: 15 amino acids. V was trimmed by 0 bases and J by 6 bases, leaving 14 bases between them. CDR3 DNA sequence: TGTGCCAGCAGCTTAGAGGACACCCTAGGGAAGACCCAGTACTTC. It yields the protein CASSLEDTLGKTQYF.

The chain combines TRBV11-2 with TRBJ1-1; D might be TRBD1 (5 bases). The germline V and J ends were trimmed by 0 bases and 5 bases, with 13 bases remaining between them. The CDR3 totals 15 residues. CDR1 is SGHAT, CDR2 FQNNGV, per germline. CDR3 in DNA: TGTGCCAGCAGCTTAGAGGGCAGGGTGGGAACTGAAGCTTTCTTT. Translation: CASSLEGRVGTEAFF.

The CDR3 bases are TGTGCCATCAGGAGTGGGAACGGGAACACAGATACGCAGTATTTT. Amino acid sequence: CAIRSGNGNTDTQYF. The chain has TRBV10-3 and TRBJ2-3; D may be TRBD2 (5 bases). Deletions cut 6 bases from V and 2 bases from J, with 15 bases between. The CDR3 sequence is 15 residues long. CDR1 is ENHRY, CDR2 SYGVKD, per germline.

The chain recombines TRBV6-1 with TRBJ2-1, with D maybe TRBD2 (6 bases). The CDR3 runs to 14 residues. Germline V gives CDR1 MNHNS, CDR2 SASEGT. V lost 5 bases and J 8 bases, leaving 16 bases between the germline ends. Written as DNA, the CDR3 is TGTGCCAGCAGTCTCCGGGACTGGCAGGATGAGCAGTTCTTC. Amino acid sequence: CASSLRDWQDEQFF.

V gene TRBV29-1 combines with J gene TRBJ1-1, with a weak D call TRBD1 (6 bases). The CDR3 runs to 11 residues. CDR1 is SQVTM, CDR2 ANQGSEA, per germline. V shed 6 bases and J shed 7 bases, with 12 bases lying between them. CDR3 loop: CSVQGPFEAFF. CDR3 nucleotide sequence: TGCAGCGTGCAGGGGCCTTTTGAAGCTTTCTTT.

This chain joins TRBV18 and TRBJ2-5; a weak D match, TRBD2 (5 bases). Germline assignment: CDR1 KGHSH and CDR2 LQKENI. The CDR3 runs to 15 residues. V was cut by 3 bases and J by 2 bases, with 13 bases left in between. The CDR3 bases are TGTGCCAGCTCACCTCTCGGGAACCTGCAAGAGACCCAGTACTTC. Protein product: CASSPLGNLQETQYF.

The chain employs TRBV4-1 and TRBJ1-4; TRBD1 aligns across 8 bases. With 0 bases clipped from V and 7 bases from J, the junction kept 7 bases outside the gene matches. Germline CDR1 is MGHRA and CDR2 is YSYEKL. There are 16 residues in the CDR3. CDR3 amino acids: CASSQDMGRGLEKLFF. Written as DNA, the CDR3 is TGCGCCAGCAGCCAAGATATGGGCAGGGGGCTTGAAAAACTGTTTTTT.

V and J are TRBV5-4 and TRBJ1-5, with D perhaps matching TRBD1 (6 bases). The CDR3 has 14 amino acids. V was trimmed by 3 bases and J by 6 bases, leaving 13 bases between them. From germline, CDR1 is SGHNT and CDR2 YYREEE (reference sequence). The CDR3 nucleotides are TGTGCCAGCAGCTCTAACAGGGAGGGTCAGCCCCAGCATTTT. Protein: CASSSNREGQPQHF.

The chain carries TRBV7-3 and TRBJ2-6; D possibly corresponds to TRBD2 (7 bases). Trimming cost V 5 bases and J 0 bases, with 23 bases left between them. Germline CDR1 is SGHTA and CDR2 is FQGTGA. The CDR3 is 20 residues long. CDR3 DNA: TGTGCCAGCAGCCCCAACGGCGGGGGACACCAGAGCTCTGGGGCCAACGTCCTGACTTTC. Amino acids: CASSPNGGGHQSSGANVLTF.